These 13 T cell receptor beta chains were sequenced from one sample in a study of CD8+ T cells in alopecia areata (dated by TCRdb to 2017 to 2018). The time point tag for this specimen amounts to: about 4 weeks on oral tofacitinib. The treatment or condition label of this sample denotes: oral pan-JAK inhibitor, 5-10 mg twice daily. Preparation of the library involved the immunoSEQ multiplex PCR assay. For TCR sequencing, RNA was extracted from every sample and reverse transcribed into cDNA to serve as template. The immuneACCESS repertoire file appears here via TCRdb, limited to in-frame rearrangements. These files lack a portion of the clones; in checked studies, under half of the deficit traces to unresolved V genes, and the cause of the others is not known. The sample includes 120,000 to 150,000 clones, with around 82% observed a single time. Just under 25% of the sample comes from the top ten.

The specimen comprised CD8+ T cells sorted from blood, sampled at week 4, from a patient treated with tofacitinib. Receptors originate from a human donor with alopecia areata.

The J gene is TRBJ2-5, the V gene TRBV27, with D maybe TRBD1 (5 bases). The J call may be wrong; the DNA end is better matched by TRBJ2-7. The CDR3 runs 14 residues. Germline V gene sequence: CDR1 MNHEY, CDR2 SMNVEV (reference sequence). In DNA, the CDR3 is TGTGCCAGCTCTAAGTCGCGGCAGGGCCTCGAGCAGTACTTC. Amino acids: CASSKSRQGLEQYF.

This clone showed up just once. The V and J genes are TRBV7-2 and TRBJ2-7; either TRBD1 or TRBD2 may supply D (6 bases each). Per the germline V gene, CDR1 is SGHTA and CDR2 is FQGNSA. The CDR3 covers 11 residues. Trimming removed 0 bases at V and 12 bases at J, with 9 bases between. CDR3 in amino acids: CASSLAGGRYF. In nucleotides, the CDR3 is TGTGCCAGCAGCTTAGCGGGGGGCCGGTACTTC.

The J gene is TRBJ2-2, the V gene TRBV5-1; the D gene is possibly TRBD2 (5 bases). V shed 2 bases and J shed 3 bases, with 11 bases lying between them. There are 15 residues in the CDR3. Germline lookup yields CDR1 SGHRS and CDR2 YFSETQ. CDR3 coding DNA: TGCGCCAGCAGCTTTGGTGAGGGATACACCGGGGAGCTGTTTTTT. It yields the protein CASSFGEGYTGELFF.

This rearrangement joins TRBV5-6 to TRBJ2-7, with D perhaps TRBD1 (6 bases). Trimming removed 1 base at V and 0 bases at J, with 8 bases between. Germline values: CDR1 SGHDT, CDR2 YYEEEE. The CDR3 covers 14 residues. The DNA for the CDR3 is TGTGCCAGCAGCTTGTGGGACAACTCCTACGAGCAGTACTTC. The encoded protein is CASSLWDNSYEQYF.

CDR3 bases: TGCAGGGGGTCCGAAGAAAACAATCAGCCCCAGCATTTT. Translating gives CRGSEENNQPQHF. The chain is built from TRBV29-1 and TRBJ1-5, with D uncertain. The germline CDR1 and CDR2 sequences are SQVTM and ANQGSEA. This CDR3 contains 13 residues.

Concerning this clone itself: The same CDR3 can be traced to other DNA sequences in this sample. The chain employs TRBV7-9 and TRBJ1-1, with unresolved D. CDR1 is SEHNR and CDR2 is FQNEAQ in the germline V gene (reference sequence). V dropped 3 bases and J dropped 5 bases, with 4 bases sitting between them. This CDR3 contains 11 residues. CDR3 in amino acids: CASSFGTEAFF. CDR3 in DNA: TGTGCCAGCAGCTTCGGTACTGAAGCTTTCTTT.

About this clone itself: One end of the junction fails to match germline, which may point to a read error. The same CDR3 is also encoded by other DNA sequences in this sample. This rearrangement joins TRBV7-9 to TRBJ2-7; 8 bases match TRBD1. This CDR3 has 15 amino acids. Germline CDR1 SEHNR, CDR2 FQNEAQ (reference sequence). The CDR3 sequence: CASSFGQGASYEQYF. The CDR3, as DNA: TGCGCCAGCAGCTTCGGACAGGGCGCTAGCTACGAGCAGTACTTC.

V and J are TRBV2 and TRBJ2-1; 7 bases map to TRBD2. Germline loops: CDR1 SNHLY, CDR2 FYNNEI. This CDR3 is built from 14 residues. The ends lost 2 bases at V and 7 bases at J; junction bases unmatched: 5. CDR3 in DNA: TGTGCCAGCAGTGAATTGACTAGCTTGAATGAGCAGTTCTTC. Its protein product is CASSELTSLNEQFF.

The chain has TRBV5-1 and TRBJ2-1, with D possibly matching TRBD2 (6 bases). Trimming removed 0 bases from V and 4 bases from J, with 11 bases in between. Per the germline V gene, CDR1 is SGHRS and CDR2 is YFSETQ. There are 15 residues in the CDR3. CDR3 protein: CASSLEGGEYNEQFF. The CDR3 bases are TGCGCCAGCAGCTTGGAGGGCGGGGAGTACAATGAGCAGTTCTTC. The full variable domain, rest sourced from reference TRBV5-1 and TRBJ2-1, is KAGVTQTPRYLIKTRGQQVTLSCSPISGHRSVSWYQQTPGQGLQFLFEYFSETQRNKGNFPGRFSGRQFSNSRSEMNVSTLELGDSALYLCASSLEGGEYNEQFFGPGTRLTVL.

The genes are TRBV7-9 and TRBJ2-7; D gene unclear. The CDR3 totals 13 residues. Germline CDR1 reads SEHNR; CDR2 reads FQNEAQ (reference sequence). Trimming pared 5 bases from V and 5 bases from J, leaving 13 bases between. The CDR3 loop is CASSPRGANEQYF. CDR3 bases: TGTGCCAGCAGCCCCCGTGGTGCAAACGAGCAGTACTTC.

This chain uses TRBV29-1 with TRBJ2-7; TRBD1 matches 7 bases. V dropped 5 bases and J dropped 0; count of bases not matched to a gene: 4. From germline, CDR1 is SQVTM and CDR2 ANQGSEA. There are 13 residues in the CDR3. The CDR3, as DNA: TGCAGCGTTTTGGACAGGTCCTCCTACGAGCAGTACTTC. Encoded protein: CSVLDRSSYEQYF.

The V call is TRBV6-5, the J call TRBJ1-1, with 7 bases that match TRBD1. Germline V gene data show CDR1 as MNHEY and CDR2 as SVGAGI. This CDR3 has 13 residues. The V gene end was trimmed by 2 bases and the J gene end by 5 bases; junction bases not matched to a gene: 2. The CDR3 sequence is CASSYGGQTEAFF. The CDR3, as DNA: TGTGCCAGCAGTTACGGGGGACAGACTGAAGCTTTCTTT.

CDR3 in DNA: TGTGCCAGCAGCTTAGCCCAGCGGAGAAACACCGGGGAGCTGTTTTTT. Translation gives CASSLAQRRNTGELFF. The chain employs TRBV7-9 and TRBJ2-2; D perhaps matches TRBD2 (5 bases). Per germline, CDR1 SEHNR and CDR2 FQNEAQ (reference sequence). This CDR3 is 16 amino acids long. Trimming stripped 0 bases from V and 2 bases from J, with 10 bases between.